One and the same sample provided the 7 T cell receptor beta chains below, sequenced in a study of post-analysis software for immune sequencing data (dated by TCRdb to about 2015). General findings and caveats noted by the study authors: Roughly 5 TRBV segments, including TRBV5-6, TRBV5-1 and TRBV20-1, were significantly more frequent in patients than controls.

Which antigens these TCRs recognize remains unknown. The library was built by means of PCR. TCRdb lists the instrument as Illumina HiSeq 2500. To reduce PCR and sequencing biases, unique molecular identifiers were incorporated into the TCR beta cDNA libraries. TCRdb reran the public reads through fastp at Q25 and MiXCR, keeping productive beta chains. Every entry covers one CDR3 protein and lists the most common genes and DNA from its rows. This sample comprises fewer than 850,000 distinct CDR3 sequences, 30% of them detected only once. Around 0.6% of the sample lies in the top ten. The sample comprised blood. The origin of the receptors is a girl aged 10-17 years with multiple sclerosis.

This chain joins TRBV20-1 and TRBJ2-1, with 9 bases lining up with TRBD2. The V gene's germline CDR1 is DFQATT and CDR2 SNEGSKA (reference sequence). CDR3 length equals 16 residues. Unmatched junction bases numbered 17, after V lost 6 bases and J lost 8 bases. CDR3: CSAIRLSGSVNHEQFF. For the CDR3, the DNA is TGCAGTGCCATACGTCTTAGCGGGAGTGTAAATCATGAGCAGTTCTTC.

This clonotype showed up many times. The rearrangement joins TRBV29-1 to TRBJ1-2; D is unresolved. This CDR3 comprises 12 residues. The V and J ends lost 7 bases and 2 bases respectively, with 11 bases between them. Germline V gene sequence: CDR1 SQVTM, CDR2 ANQGSEA. This chain's CDR3 is CSATGLNYGYTF. The CDR3 bases are TGCAGCGCAACGGGGTTAAACTATGGCTACACCTTC.

This clonotype showed up just a few times. The chain employs TRBV12-3 or TRBV12-4 and TRBJ2-3; D possibly uses TRBD1 or TRBD2 (7 bases each). Deletions cut 4 bases from V and 5 bases from J, with 22 bases between. This CDR3 is built from 17 residues. CDR3 region: CASSSGGWRGRRDTQYF. The DNA of the CDR3 is TGTGCCAGCAGTTCGGGGGGTTGGAGGGGGCGAAGAGATACGCAGTATTTT.

This clonotype was seen a handful of times. The gene calls are TRBV6-5 and TRBJ2-7; 8 bases align to TRBD2. Germline values: CDR1 MNHEY, CDR2 SVGAGI. This CDR3 contains 15 residues. Trimming took 6 bases from V and 2 from J; bases not matched to a gene: 9. The CDR3 DNA follows: TGTGCCAGCAGCCCCTCCGGGGGGGGAGCCTACGAGCAGTACTTC. Translating it yields CASSPSGGGAYEQYF.

V and J are TRBV5-1 and TRBJ1-1, with TRBD1 matching over 8 bases. J gave up 4 bases and V 3 bases, and 8 bases lay outside the gene matches. Germline CDR1 is SGHRS and CDR2 is YFSETQ. The CDR3 is 15 residues long. CDR3 residues: CASSSSGGGSTEAFF. CDR3 coding DNA: TGCGCCAGCAGCTCCTCAGGGGGCGGTAGCACTGAAGCTTTCTTT.

The chain links TRBV15 to TRBJ2-5; 7 bases align to TRBD1. The CDR3 consists of 14 residues. Germline loops: CDR1 LNHNV, CDR2 YYDKDF (reference sequence). After removal of 8 bases from V and 2 bases from J, the junction contained 8 bases not matched to a gene. CDR3 nucleotide sequence: TGTGCCACCGGCCATGGGGACAGTCAAGAGACCCAGTACTTC. Translation gives CATGHGDSQETQYF.

The CDR3 sequence is CASHVSGLYGYTF. As DNA, the CDR3 is TGTGCCAGCCACGTCAGCGGACTCTATGGCTACACCTTC. V usage is TRBV28 and J usage is TRBJ1-2, with D unresolved. V shed 8 bases and J shed 4 bases, with 14 bases lying between them. The germline V gene encodes CDR1 MDHEN and CDR2 SYDVKM. The CDR3 runs 13 residues.